The present entry profiles one T cell receptor (beta chain) with its context. What it binds is not known. Germline values: CDR1 LGHNT, CDR2 FRNRAP. Unmatched junction bases numbered 2, after V lost 5 bases and J lost 3 bases. This CDR3 has 14 residues. The entry originates in a study of T cell responses to AZD1222 COVID-19 vaccine. Study-wide findings and caveats: Reportedly, nearly half of unique spike TCRs recognized epitopes outside B.1.351/B.1.1.7 mutations. After the peak T cell response, and only then, were repertoires sampled.

It was second doses at about 4 or about 12 weeks that were pooled. The assay was immunoSEQ multiplex PCR, and TCRdb's table has in-frame clones only and misses some. The data contain roughly 87,000 clones, 89% of them singletons. The TCR was taken from an adult who received the AZD1222 COVID-19 vaccine. Here the sequenced sample was peripheral blood, taken 28 days after the second AZD1222 dose. The chain recombines TRBV12-5 with TRBJ2-2; 8 nucleotides line up with TRBD1. In DNA, the CDR3 is TGTGCTAGTGGTGCCAGGGGGCACACCGGGGAGCTGTTTTTT. Translating gives CASGARGHTGELFF.